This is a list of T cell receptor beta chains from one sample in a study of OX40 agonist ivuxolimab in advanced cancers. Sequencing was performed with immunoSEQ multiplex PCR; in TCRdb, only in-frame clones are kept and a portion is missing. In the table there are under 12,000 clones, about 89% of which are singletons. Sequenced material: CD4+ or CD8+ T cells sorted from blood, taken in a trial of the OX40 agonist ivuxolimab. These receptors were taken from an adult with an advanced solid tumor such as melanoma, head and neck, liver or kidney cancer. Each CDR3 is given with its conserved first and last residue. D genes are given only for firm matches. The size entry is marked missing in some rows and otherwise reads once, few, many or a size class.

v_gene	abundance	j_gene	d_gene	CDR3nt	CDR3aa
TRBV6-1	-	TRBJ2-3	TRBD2	TGTGCCAACTCGCTCCTAGCGGGAGGGCCAAATACGCAGTATTTT	CANSLLAGGPNTQYF
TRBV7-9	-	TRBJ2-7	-	TGTGCCAGCTCCGTTACAACAGGCATCGCCTACGAGCAGTACTTC	CASSVTTGIAYEQYF
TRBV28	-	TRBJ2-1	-	TGTGCCACCACGCGGGGTACCTCTTACAATGAGCAGTTCTTC	CATTRGTSYNEQFF
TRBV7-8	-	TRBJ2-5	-	TGTGCCAGCAGCTTAGCACTGACAGGGGAGGGGACCCAGTACTTC	CASSLALTGEGTQYF
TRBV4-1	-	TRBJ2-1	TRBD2	TGCGCCAGCAGCCAACTAGCGGGAGCGGACAATGAGCAGTTCTTC	CASSQLAGADNEQFF
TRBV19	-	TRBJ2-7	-	TGTGCCAGTCACTCGCCGGGCTACGACGAGCAGTACTTC	CASHSPGYDEQYF
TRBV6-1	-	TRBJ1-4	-	TGTGCCAGCAGTTTAGGGGGGGGAGGTGAAAAACTGTTTTTT	CASSLGGGGEKLFF
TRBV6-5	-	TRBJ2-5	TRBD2	TGTGCCAGCAGTTTGACTAGCGGGCAAGAGACCCAGTACTTC	CASSLTSGQETQYF
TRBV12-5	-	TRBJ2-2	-	TGTGCTAGTGGTTGGACAGACTCGAACACCGGGGAGCTGTTTTTT	CASGWTDSNTGELFF
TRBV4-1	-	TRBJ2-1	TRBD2	TGCGCCAGCAGCCCTAGAATGGCGGGAGATTGGTACAATGAGCAGTTCTTC	CASSPRMAGDWYNEQFF
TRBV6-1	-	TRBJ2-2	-	TGTGCCAGCATGCCGGTGGGGGACATCACCGGGGAGCTGTTTTTT	CASMPVGDITGELFF
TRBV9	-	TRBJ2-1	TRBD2	TGTGCCAGCAGCGAGACTAGCGGGAGGGATGAGCAGTTCTTC	CASSETSGRDEQFF
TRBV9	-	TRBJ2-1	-	TGTGCCAGCAGCGTAGATGCCAATGAGCAGTTCTTC	CASSVDANEQFF
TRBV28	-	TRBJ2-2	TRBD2	TGTGCCAGCATCAGGACTAGCGGGGCCACCGGGGAGCTGTTTTTT	CASIRTSGATGELFF
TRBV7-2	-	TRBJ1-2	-	TGTGCCAGCAGCTTCGGGGAGGACTATGGCTACACCTTC	CASSFGEDYGYTF
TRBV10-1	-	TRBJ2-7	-	TGCGCCAGCAGTGAGTCGAGGGGGGGCGAGCAGTACTTC	CASSESRGGEQYF
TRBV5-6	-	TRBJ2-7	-	TGTGCCAGCAGCCCTGGGTCCTACGAGCAGTACTTC	CASSPGSYEQYF
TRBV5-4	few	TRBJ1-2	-	TGTGCCAGCAGCTTTATCTGGGCCCCTGACGGCTACACCTTC	CASSFIWAPDGYTF
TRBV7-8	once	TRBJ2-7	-	TGTGCCAGCAGCTTACTCGGGGCCTCCTACGAGCAGTACTTC	CASSLLGASYEQYF
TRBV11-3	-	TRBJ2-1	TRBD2	TGTGCCAGCAGCTTAGGCGGACTAGCGGGAGGCCCCTACAATGAGCAGTTCTTC	CASSLGGLAGGPYNEQFF
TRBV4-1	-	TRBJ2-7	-	TGCGCCAGCAGCCAATCCCGGGAGACGACCTACGAGCAGTACTTC	CASSQSRETTYEQYF
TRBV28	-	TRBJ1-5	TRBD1	TGTGCCAGCAGTTTCCCGGGACAGATTAGCAATCAGCCCCAGCATTTT	CASSFPGQISNQPQHF
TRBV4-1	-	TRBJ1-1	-	TGCGCCAGCAGCCCGAGGGGGACTGAAGCTTTCTTT	CASSPRGTEAFF
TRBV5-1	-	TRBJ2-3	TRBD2	TGCGCCAGCAGCTCGCTAGCGGGAGGGGACACAGATACGCAGTATTTT	CASSSLAGGDTDTQYF
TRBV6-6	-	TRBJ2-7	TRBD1	TGTGCCAGCAACCTCCGGGACAGGGGGCACTACGAGCAGTACTTC	CASNLRDRGHYEQYF
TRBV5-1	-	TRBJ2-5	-	TGCGCCAGCAGCTGGGGGACCGTAAGGACGGAGACCCAGTACTTC	CASSWGTVRTETQYF
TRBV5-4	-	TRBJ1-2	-	TGTGCCAGCAGCTTGATAGGGCAGGGCCCCCATGGCTACACCTTC	CASSLIGQGPHGYTF
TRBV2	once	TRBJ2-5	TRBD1	TGTGCCAGCAGACCCGGGACAGGGGCCTTTGAGACCCAGTACTTC	CASRPGTGAFETQYF
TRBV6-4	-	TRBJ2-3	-	TGTGCCAGCAGTGACTCGATTGAGAACACAGATACGCAGTATTTT	CASSDSIENTDTQYF
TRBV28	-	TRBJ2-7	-	TGTGCCACCACAGGGGGGGGAGGCGAGCAGTACTTC	CATTGGGGEQYF
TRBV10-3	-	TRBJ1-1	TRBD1	TGTGCCATCACCGAAGCCGGGACAGACAACACTGAAGCTTTCTTT	CAITEAGTDNTEAFF
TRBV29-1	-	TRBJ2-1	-	TGCAGCGCCTCGAACGTGGTAGGGAGTTCCTACAATGAGCAGTTCTTC	CSASNVVGSSYNEQFF
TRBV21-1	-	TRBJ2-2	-	TGTGCCAGCAGGGTCCGGACTAGCGGAGAACACCGGGGAGCTGTTTTT	CASRVRTSGEHRGAVF
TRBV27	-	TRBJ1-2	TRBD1	TGTGCCAGCACCTTCGCGGCAGGGGGCGGTGGCTACACCTTC	CASTFAAGGGGYTF
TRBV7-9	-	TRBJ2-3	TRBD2	TGTGCCAGCAGCCCGGGACTACTTAGCACAGATACGCAGTATTTT	CASSPGLLSTDTQYF
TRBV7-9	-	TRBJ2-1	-	TGTGCCAGCAGCATGGGACCCAACAATGAGCAGTTCTTC	CASSMGPNNEQFF